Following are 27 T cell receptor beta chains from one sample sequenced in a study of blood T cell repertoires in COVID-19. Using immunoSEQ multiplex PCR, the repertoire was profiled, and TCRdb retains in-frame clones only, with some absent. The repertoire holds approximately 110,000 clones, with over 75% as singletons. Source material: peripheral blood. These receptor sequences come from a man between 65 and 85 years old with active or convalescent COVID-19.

CDR3 coding DNA: TGTGCCAGCACCCACACAGGGGGCACAGATACGCAGTATTTT. Translation gives CASTHTGGTDTQYF. The V gene is TRBV6-5, the J gene TRBJ2-3; 7 positions agree with TRBD1. The CDR3 contains 14 residues. Germline CDR1 is MNHEY and CDR2 is SVGAGI. V was pared by 7 bases and J by 1 base, with 5 bases of the junction left unmatched.

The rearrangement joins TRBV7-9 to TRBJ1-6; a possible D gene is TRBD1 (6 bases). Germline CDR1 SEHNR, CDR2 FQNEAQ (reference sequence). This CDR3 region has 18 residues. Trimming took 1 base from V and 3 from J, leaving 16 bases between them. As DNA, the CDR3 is TGTGCCAGCAGCTTAGGTGGGGACCGAGGGGGCTATAATTCACCCCTCCACTTT. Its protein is CASSLGGDRGGYNSPLHF.

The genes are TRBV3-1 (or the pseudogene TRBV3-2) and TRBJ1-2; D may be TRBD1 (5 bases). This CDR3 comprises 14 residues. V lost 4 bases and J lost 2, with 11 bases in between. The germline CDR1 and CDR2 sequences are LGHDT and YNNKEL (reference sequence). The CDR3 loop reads CASSPTGQNYGYTF. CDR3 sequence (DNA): TGTGCCAGCAGCCCTACTGGACAAAACTATGGCTACACCTTC.

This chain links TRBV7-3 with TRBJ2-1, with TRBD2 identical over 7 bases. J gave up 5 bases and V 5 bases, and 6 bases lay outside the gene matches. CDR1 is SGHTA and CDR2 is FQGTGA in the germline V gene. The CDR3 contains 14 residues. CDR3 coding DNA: TGTGCCAGCAGCATTTCGGGGGGAAACAATGAGCAGTTCTTC. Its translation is CASSISGGNNEQFF.

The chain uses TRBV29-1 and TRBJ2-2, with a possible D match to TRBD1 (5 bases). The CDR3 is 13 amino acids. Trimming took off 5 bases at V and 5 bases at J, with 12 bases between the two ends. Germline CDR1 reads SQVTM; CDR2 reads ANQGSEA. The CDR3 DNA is TGCAGCGTTTTTGTCAGGGCAACCGGGGAGCTGTTTTTT. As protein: CSVFVRATGELFF.

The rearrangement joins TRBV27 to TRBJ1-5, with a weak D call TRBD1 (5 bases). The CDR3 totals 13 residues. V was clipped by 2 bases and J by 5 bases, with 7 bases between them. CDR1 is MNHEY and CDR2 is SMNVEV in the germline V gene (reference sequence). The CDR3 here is CASSLKGYQPQHF. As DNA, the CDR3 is TGTGCCAGCAGTTTAAAGGGGTATCAGCCCCAGCATTTT.

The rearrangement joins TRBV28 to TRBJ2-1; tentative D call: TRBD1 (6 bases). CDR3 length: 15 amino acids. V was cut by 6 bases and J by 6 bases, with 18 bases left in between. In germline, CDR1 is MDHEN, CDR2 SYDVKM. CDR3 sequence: CASRMRGFQTNEQFF. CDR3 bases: TGTGCCAGCAGGATGAGGGGGTTCCAGACCAATGAGCAGTTCTTC.

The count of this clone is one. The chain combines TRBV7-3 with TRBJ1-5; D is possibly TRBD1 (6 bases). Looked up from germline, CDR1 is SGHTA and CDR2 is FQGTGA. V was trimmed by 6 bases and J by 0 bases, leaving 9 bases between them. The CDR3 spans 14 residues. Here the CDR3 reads CASRRQDSNQPQHF. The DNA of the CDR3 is TGTGCCAGCAGACGACAGGATAGCAATCAGCCCCAGCATTTT.

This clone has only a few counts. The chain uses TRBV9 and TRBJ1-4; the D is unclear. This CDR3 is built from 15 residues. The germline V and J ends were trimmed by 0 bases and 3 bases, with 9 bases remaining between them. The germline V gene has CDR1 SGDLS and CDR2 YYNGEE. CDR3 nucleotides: TGTGCCAGCAGCGTAGGAGGGAGGCCTAATGAAAAACTGTTTTTT. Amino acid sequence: CASSVGGRPNEKLFF.

CDR3 amino acids: CASSINGQSPPLHF. CDR3 coding DNA: TGTGCCAGTAGTATAAACGGTCAATCCCCACCCCTCCACTTT. The chain employs TRBV19 and TRBJ1-6; D unclear. The germline CDR1 and CDR2 sequences are LNHDA and SQIVND (reference sequence). The CDR3 is 14 amino acids. The V end lost 2 bases, the J end lost 11 bases, and 13 bases lay between the germline ends.

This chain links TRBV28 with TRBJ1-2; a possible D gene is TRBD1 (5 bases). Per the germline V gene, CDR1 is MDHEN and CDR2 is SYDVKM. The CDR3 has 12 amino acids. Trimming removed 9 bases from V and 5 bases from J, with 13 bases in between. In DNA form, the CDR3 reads TGTGCCAGTGGCAGGGCTCTATATGGCTACACCTTC. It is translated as CASGRALYGYTF.

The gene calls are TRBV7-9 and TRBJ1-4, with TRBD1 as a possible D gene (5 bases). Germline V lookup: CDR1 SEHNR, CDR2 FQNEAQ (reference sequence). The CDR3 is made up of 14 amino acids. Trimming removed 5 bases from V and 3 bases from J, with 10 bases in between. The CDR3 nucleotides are TGTGCCAGCAGCGTTCAAGGGGCTAATGAAAAACTGTTTTTT. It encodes CASSVQGANEKLFF.

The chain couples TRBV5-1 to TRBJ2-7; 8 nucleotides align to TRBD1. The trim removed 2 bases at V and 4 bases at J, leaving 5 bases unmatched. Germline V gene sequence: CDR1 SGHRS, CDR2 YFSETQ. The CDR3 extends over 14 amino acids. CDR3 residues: CASSFRQGKYEQYF. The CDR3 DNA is TGCGCCAGCAGCTTTAGACAGGGGAAGTACGAGCAGTACTTC. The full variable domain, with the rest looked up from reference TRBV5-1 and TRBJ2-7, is KAGVTQTPRYLIKTRGQQVTLSCSPISGHRSVSWYQQTPGQGLQFLFEYFSETQRNKGNFPGRFSGRQFSNSRSEMNVSTLELGDSALYLCASSFRQGKYEQYFGPGTRLTVT.

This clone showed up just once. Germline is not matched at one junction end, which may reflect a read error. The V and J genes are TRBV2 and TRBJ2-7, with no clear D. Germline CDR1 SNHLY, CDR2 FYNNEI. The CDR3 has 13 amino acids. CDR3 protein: CASSGRSFYEQYF. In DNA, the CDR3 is TGTGCAAGCAGTGGTAGGAGTTTCTACGAGCAGTACTTC.

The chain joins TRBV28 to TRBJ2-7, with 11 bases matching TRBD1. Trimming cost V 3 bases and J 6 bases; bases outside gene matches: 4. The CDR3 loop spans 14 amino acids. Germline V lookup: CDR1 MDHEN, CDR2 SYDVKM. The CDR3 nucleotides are TGTGCCAGCAGTTTGAAAGGGACAGGGGGCGAGCAGTACTTC. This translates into CASSLKGTGGEQYF.

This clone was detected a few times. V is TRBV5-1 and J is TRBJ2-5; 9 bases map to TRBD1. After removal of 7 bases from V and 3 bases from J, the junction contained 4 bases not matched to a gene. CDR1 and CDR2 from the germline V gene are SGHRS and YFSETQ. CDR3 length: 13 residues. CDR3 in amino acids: CASSGTGKETQYF. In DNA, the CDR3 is TGCGCCAGCTCCGGGACAGGGAAAGAGACCCAGTACTTC.

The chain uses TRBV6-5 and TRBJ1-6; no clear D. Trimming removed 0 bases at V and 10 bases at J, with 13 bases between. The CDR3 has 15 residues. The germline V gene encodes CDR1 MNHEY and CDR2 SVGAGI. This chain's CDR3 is CASSYSNGVRSPLHF. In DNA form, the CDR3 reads TGTGCCAGCAGTTACTCGAACGGGGTTCGCTCACCCCTCCACTTT.

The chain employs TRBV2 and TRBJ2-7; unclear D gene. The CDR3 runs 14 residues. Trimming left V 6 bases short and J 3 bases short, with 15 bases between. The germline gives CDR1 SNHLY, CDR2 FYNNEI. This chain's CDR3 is CASSYASINYEQYF. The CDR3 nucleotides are TGTGCCAGCAGCTACGCGTCGATCAACTACGAGCAGTACTTC. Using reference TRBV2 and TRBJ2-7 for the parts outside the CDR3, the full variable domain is EPEVTQTPSHQVTQMGQEVILRCVPISNHLYFYWYRQILGQKVEFLVSFYNNEISEKSEIFDDQFSVERPDGSNFTLKIRSTKLEDSAMYFCASSYASINYEQYFGPGTRLTVT.

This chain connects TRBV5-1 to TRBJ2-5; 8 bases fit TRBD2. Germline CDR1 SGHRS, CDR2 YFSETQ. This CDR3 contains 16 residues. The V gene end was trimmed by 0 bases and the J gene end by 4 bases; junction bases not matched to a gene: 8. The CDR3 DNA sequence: TGCGCCAGCAGCTTGGGGCTCGGGAGGGCCGGAGAGACCCAGTACTTC. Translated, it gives CASSLGLGRAGETQYF.

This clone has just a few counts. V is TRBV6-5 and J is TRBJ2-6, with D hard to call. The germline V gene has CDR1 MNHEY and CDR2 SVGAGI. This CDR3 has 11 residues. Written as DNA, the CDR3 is TGTGTCTCCTCTGGGGCCAACGTCCTGACTTTC. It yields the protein CVSSGANVLTF.

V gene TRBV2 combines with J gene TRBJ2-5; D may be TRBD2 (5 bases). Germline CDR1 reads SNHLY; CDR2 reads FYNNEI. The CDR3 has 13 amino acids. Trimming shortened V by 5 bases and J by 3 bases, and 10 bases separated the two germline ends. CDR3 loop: CASSSDGEETQYF. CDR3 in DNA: TGTGCCAGCAGTTCGGACGGGGAAGAGACCCAGTACTTC.

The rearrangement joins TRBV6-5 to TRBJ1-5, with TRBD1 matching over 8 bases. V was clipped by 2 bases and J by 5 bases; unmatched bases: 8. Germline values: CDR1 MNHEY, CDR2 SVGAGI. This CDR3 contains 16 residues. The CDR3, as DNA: TGTGCCAGCAGTTACACCTGGACAGGGAGTCATCAGCCCCAGCATTTT. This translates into CASSYTWTGSHQPQHF.

The CDR3 nucleotides read TGTGCCAGCAGTTACTCGGAGGGGAGCGGCAATGAGCAGTTCTTC. It codes for CASSYSEGSGNEQFF. The rearrangement links TRBV6-5 to TRBJ2-1; TRBD2 is a possible D gene (6 bases). Deletions cut 0 bases from V and 6 bases from J, with 12 bases between. Germline V gene data show CDR1 as MNHEY and CDR2 as SVGAGI. The CDR3 covers 15 residues.

CDR3 loop: CASSFLGARENEQFF. The CDR3 DNA follows: TGCGCCAGCAGTTTTCTAGGGGCGAGAGAGAATGAGCAGTTCTTC. The chain combines TRBV5-1 with TRBJ2-1; D may be TRBD1 (5 bases). The V end was cut by 5 bases, the J end by 7 bases, with 19 bases between. Germline assignment: CDR1 SGHRS and CDR2 YFSETQ. This CDR3 has 15 amino acids.

The CDR3 loop is CASSPSRGQGQPQHF. CDR3 nucleotide sequence: TGTGCCAGCTCACCAAGCAGGGGGCAAGGTCAGCCCCAGCATTTT. V is TRBV18 and J is TRBJ1-5; 8 bases are shared with TRBD1. The V gene's germline CDR1 is KGHSH and CDR2 LQKENI. The length of the CDR3 is 15 residues. The V gene end was trimmed by 2 bases and the J gene end by 6 bases; junction bases not matched to a gene: 6.

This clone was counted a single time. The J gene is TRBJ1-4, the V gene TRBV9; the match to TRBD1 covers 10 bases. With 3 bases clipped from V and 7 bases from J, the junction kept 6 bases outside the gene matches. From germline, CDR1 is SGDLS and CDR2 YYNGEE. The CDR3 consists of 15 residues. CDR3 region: CASSARDRGGEKLFF. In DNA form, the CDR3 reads TGTGCCAGCAGCGCGCGGGACAGGGGCGGTGAAAAACTGTTTTTT. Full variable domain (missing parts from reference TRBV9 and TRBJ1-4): DSGVTQTPKHLITATGQRVTLRCSPRSGDLSVYWYQQSLDQGLQFLIQYYNGEERAKGNILERFSAQQFPDLHSELNLSSLELGDSALYFCASSARDRGGEKLFFGSGTQLSVL.

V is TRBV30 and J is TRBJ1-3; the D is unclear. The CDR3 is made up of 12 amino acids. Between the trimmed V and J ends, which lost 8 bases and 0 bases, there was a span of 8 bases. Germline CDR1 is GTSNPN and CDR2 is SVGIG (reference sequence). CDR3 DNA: TGTGCCGGCGGCCCCTCTGGAAACACCATATATTTT. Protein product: CAGGPSGNTIYF.